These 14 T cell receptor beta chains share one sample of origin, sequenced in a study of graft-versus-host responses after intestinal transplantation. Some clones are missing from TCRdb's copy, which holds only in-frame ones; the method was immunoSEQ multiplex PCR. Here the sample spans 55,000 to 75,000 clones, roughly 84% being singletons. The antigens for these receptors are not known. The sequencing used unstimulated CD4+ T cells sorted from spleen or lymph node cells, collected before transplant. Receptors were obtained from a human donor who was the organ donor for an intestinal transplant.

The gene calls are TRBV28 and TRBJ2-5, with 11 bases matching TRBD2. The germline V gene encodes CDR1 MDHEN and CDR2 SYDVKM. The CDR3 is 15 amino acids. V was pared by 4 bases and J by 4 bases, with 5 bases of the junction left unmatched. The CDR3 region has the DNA TGTGCCAGCAGTTCTGGCCTAGCGGGGGGAGAGACCCAGTACTTC. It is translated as CASSSGLAGGETQYF. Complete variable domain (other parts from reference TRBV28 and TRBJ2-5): DVKVTQSSRYLVKRTGEKVFLECVQDMDHENMFWYRQDPGLGLRLIYFSYDVKMKEKGDIPEGYSVSREKKERFSLILESASTNQTSMYLCASSSGLAGGETQYFGPGTRLLVL.

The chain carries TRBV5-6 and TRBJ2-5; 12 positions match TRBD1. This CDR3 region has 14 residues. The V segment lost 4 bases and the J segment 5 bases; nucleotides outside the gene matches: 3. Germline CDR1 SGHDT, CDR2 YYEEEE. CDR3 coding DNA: TGTGCCAGCAGCCCCGGGACAGGGGGCGAGACCCAGTACTTC. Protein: CASSPGTGGETQYF.

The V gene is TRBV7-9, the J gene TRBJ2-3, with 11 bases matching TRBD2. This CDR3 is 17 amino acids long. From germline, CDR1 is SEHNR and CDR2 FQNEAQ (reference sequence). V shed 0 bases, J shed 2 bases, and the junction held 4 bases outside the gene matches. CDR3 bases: TGTGCCAGCAGCTTAGCGGGGACTAGCGGCCACACAGATACGCAGTATTTT. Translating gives CASSLAGTSGHTDTQYF.

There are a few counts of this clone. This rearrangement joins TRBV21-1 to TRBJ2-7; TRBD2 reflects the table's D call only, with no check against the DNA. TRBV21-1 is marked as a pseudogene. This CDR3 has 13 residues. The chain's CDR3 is CASSLRRVYEQYV. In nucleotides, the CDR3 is TGTGCCAGCAGCCTCCGGAGGGTGTACGAGCAGTACGTC.

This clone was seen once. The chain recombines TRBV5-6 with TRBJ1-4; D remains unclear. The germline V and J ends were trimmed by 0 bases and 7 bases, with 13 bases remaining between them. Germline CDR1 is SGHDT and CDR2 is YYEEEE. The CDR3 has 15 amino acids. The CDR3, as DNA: TGTGCCAGCAGCTTGGCCGGGAGAATTACTGAAAAACTGTTTTTT. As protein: CASSLAGRITEKLFF.

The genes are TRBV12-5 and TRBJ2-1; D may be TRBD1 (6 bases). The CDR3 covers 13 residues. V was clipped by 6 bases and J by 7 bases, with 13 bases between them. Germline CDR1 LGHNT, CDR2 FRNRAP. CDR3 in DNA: TGTGCTAGTGGGAGACCGCAGGGGAATGAGCAGTTCTTC. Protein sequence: CASGRPQGNEQFF.

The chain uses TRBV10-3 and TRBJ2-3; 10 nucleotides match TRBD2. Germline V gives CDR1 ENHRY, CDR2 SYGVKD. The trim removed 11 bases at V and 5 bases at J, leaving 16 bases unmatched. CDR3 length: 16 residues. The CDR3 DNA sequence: TGTGCCTCCCGGCAGCGGGGGGGCCTTGGTGAAGATACGCAGTATTTT. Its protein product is CASRQRGGLGEDTQYF.

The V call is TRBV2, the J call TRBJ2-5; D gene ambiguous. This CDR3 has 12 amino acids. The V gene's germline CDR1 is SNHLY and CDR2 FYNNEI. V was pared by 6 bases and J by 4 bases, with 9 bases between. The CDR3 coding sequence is TGTGCCAGCAGGAAGGAGTTAGAGACCCAGTACTTC. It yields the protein CASRKELETQYF.

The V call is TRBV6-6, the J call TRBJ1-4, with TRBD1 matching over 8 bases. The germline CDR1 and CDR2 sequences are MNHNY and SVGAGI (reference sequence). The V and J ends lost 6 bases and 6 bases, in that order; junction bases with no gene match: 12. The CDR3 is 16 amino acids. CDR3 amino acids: CASRDAGQGSYEKLFF. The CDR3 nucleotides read TGTGCCAGCAGAGACGCTGGACAGGGAAGTTATGAAAAACTGTTTTTT.

The CDR3 DNA reads TGTGCCAGCAGTTACAGTTCTAGGGGCGGTGGCTACACCTTC. Protein sequence: CASSYSSRGGGYTF. The J gene is TRBJ1-2, the V gene TRBV6-5; perhaps TRBD1 as D (5 bases). Germline assignment: CDR1 MNHEY and CDR2 SVGAGI. With 2 bases removed from V and 7 bases from J, the gap between germline ends came to 14 bases. The CDR3 covers 14 residues.

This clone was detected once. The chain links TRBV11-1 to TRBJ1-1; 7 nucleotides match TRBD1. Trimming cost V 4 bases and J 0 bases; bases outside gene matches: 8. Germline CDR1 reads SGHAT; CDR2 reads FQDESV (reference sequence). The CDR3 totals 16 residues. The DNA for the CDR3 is TGTGCCAGCAGCTCCCCCCGGACAGGCTTGAACACTGAAGCTTTCTTT. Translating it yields CASSSPRTGLNTEAFF.

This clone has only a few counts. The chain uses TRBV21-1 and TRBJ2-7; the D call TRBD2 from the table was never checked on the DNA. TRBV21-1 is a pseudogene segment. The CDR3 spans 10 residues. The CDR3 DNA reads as TGTGCCAGCAGCCCCGGGTGGCGGTACGTC. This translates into CASSPGWRYV.

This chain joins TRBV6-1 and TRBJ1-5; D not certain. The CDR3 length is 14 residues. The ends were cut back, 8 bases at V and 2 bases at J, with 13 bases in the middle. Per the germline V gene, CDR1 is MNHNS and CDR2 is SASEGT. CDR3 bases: TGTGCCAGCCTCCGTGGTTTAGGCAATCAGCCCCAGCATTTT. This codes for CASLRGLGNQPQHF.

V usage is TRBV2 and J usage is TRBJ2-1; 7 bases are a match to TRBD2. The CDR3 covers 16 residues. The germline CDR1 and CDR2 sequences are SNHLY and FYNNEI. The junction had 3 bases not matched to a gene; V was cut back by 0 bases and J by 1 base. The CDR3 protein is CASSEAWGGSYNEQFF. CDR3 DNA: TGTGCCAGCAGTGAAGCGTGGGGGGGGTCCTACAATGAGCAGTTCTTC.